Listed below are T cell receptor beta chains from one sample, sequenced in a study of beta chain features in type 1 diabetes. Generated by immunoSEQ multiplex PCR, the TCRdb table keeps only in-frame clones and is missing some. The sample lists about 320,000 clones, about 14% seen once, with about 6.7% in the top ten. Source material: central memory CD4+ T cells from blood. The receptors derive from a man aged 25 to 40 in good health. CDR3s include the opening cysteine and the closing phenylalanine or tryptophan. The D gene is left open where the match is weak. Clone sizes are given selectively: once, few, many, or a class where the clone is expanded.

J gene: TRBJ2-3; V gene: TRBV7-9; D gene: TRBD2; clone size: few; CDR3 protein: CASSLGARGGETDTQYF; CDR3 DNA: TGTGCCAGCAGCTTAGGGGCGCGGGGGGGCGAGACAGATACGCAGTATTTT
J gene: TRBJ1-1; V gene: TRBV6-5; D gene: NA; clone size: NA; CDR3 protein: CASSYSSPGGEAFF; CDR3 DNA: TGTGCCAGCAGTTACTCGTCCCCCGGGGGCGAAGCTTTCTTT
J gene: TRBJ2-1; V gene: TRBV4-3; D gene: NA; clone size: many; CDR3 protein: CASSQEPGHYNEQFF; CDR3 DNA: TGCGCCAGCAGCCAAGAACCGGGCCACTACAATGAGCAGTTCTTC
J gene: TRBJ1-3; V gene: TRBV2; D gene: TRBD1; clone size: NA; CDR3 protein: CASTGTVGNTIYF; CDR3 DNA: TGTGCCAGCACAGGGACAGTAGGAAACACCATATATTTT
J gene: TRBJ2-4; V gene: TRBV30; D gene: NA; clone size: many; CDR3 protein: CAWARGDGSIQYF; CDR3 DNA: TGTGCCTGGGCGCGGGGCGATGGAAGCATTCAGTACTTC
J gene: TRBJ2-3; V gene: TRBV12-5; D gene: TRBD1; clone size: NA; CDR3 protein: CASGPGQGSTDTQYF; CDR3 DNA: TGTGCTAGTGGGCCGGGACAGGGGTCCACAGATACGCAGTATTTT
J gene: TRBJ2-3; V gene: TRBV4-3; D gene: TRBD2; clone size: NA; CDR3 protein: CASSQRGARDTQYF; CDR3 DNA: TGCGCCAGCAGCCAGCGGGGGGCTCGGGATACGCAGTATTTT
J gene: TRBJ2-3; V gene: TRBV12-5; D gene: NA; clone size: many; CDR3 protein: CASGGGLDTQYF; CDR3 DNA: TGTGCTAGTGGGGGGGGCCTGGATACGCAGTATTTT
J gene: TRBJ2-1; V gene: TRBV7-9; D gene: NA; clone size: NA; CDR3 protein: CASSPPGRGYNEQFF; CDR3 DNA: TGTGCCAGCAGCCCCCCTGGGAGGGGGTACAATGAGCAGTTCTTC
J gene: TRBJ2-7; V gene: TRBV4-3; D gene: NA; clone size: NA; CDR3 protein: CASSPAEGAHYEQYF; CDR3 DNA: TGCGCCAGCAGCCCGGCGGAAGGGGCCCACTACGAGCAGTACTTC
J gene: TRBJ1-1; V gene: TRBV4-1; D gene: TRBD1; clone size: NA; CDR3 protein: CASSLRTGMNTEAFF; CDR3 DNA: TGCGCCAGCAGCCTCCGGACAGGGATGAACACTGAAGCTTTCTTT
J gene: TRBJ2-5; V gene: TRBV5-1; D gene: NA; clone size: NA; CDR3 protein: CASSFNTQETQYF; CDR3 DNA: TGCGCCAGCAGCTTTAATACTCAAGAGACCCAGTACTTC
J gene: TRBJ2-2; V gene: TRBV5-4; D gene: NA; clone size: few; CDR3 protein: CASSQARVTGELFF; CDR3 DNA: TGTGCCAGCAGCCAAGCAAGGGTCACCGGGGAGCTGTTTTTT
J gene: TRBJ2-1; V gene: TRBV15; D gene: NA; clone size: few; CDR3 protein: CATSRGVGSWYNEQFF; CDR3 DNA: TGTGCCACCAGCAGAGGGGTCGGGAGTTGGTACAATGAGCAGTTCTTC
J gene: TRBJ1-2; V gene: TRBV6-5; D gene: NA; clone size: NA; CDR3 protein: CASRFDTGYTF; CDR3 DNA: TGTGCCAGCAGGTTCGACACCGGCTACACCTTC
J gene: TRBJ1-2; V gene: TRBV30; D gene: NA; clone size: NA; CDR3 protein: CAWSSGAGYYGYTF; CDR3 DNA: TGTGCCTGGAGTTCAGGGGCAGGGTACTATGGCTACACCTTC
J gene: TRBJ1-2; V gene: TRBV6-5; D gene: NA; clone size: few; CDR3 protein: CASTPNWGPNYGYTF; CDR3 DNA: TGTGCCAGCACCCCCAACTGGGGGCCTAACTATGGCTACACCTTC
J gene: TRBJ1-2; V gene: TRBV18; D gene: NA; clone size: few; CDR3 protein: CASADTGTYGYTF; CDR3 DNA: TGTGCCAGCGCAGACACAGGGACGTATGGCTACACCTTC
J gene: TRBJ2-1; V gene: TRBV9; D gene: TRBD2; clone size: NA; CDR3 protein: CASSVAGGSYNEQFF; CDR3 DNA: TGTGCCAGCAGCGTGGCGGGGGGCTCCTACAATGAGCAGTTCTTC
J gene: TRBJ2-3; V gene: TRBV4-3; D gene: TRBD2; clone size: few; CDR3 protein: CASSQDPRSGAANTQYF; CDR3 DNA: TGCGCCAGCAGCCAAGATCCCCGTAGCGGGGCGGCGAATACGCAGTATTTT
J gene: TRBJ1-3; V gene: TRBV4-3; D gene: NA; clone size: NA; CDR3 protein: CASSQVGRGSSGNTIYF; CDR3 DNA: TGCGCCAGCAGCCAAGTGGGGAGGGGCTCTTCTGGAAACACCATATATTTT
J gene: TRBJ1-2; V gene: TRBV11-3; D gene: NA; clone size: NA; CDR3 protein: CASSLTGSGYTF; CDR3 DNA: TGTGCCAGCAGTTTGACAGGATCTGGCTACACCTTC